This T cell receptor beta chain was sequenced in a study of human T cells and chemical hapten exposure. Study at large: Skin on the upper inner arm, approximately 2 cm by approximately 2 cm in size, was sensitized with 2% DPC. Per-sample TCR yield variation was attributed mainly to small pooled library volume differences.

Original data processing: Sequenced samples showed a median of approximately 96,000 TCRs each, with counts running from roughly 23,000 to 700,000. MiXCR was run by TCRdb on the RACE reads, yielding one entry per CDR3 protein. These V and J calls derive from TCRdb rather than the authors' analysis. Here the sample spans around 99,000 distinct CDR3 sequences, about a tenth being singletons. Trimming removed 6 bases from V and 6 bases from J, with 19 bases in between. Germline-derived CDR1 and CDR2 are MNHEY and SVGEGT. There are 15 residues in the CDR3. The time point denotes: patch test 2, 6 weeks after DPC sensitization. Described treatment: therapeutic diphenylcyclopropenone sensitization with weekly scalp DPC. Suited to DPC and affected by alopecia, the donors ranged from 18 to 70 years old.

This sequence joins TRBV6-2 or TRBV6-3 and TRBJ2-3; D is unclear. The specimen comprised whole blood, sampled in connection with sensitization to the hapten diphenylcyclopropenone (DPC). The sequence was obtained from a middle-aged woman with alopecia areata. Some clones in this sample may be carry-over from other donors' samples. CDR3 sequence (DNA): TGTGCCAGCAGCCCTCCCGGCGGACGAGTGGATACGCAGTATTTT. It yields the protein CASSPPGGRVDTQYF.